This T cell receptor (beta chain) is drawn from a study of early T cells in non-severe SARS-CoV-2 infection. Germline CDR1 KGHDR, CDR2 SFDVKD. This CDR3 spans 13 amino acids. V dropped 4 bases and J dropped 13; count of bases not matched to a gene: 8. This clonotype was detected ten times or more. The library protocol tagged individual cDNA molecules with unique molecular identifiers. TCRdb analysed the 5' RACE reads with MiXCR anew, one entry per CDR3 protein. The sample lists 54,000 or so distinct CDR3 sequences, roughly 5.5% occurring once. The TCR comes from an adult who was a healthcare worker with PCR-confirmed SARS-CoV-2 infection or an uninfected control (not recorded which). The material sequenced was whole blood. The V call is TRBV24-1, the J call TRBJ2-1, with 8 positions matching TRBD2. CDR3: CATSEPSRGGQFF. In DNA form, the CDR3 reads TGTGCCACCAGTGAACCCTCTCGGGGGGGTCAGTTCTTC.